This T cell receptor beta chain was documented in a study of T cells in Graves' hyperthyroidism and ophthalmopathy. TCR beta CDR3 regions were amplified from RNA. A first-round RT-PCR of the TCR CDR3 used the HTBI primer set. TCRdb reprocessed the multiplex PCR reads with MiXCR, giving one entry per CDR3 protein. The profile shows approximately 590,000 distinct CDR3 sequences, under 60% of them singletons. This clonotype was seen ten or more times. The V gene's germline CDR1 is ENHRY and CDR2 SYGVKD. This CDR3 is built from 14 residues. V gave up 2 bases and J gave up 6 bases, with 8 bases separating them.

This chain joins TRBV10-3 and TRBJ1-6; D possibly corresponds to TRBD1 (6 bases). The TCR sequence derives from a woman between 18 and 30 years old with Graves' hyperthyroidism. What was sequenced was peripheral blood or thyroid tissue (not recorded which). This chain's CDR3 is CAISEGQINSPLHF. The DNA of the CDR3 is TGTGCCATCAGTGAGGGACAGATTAATTCACCCCTCCACTTT.